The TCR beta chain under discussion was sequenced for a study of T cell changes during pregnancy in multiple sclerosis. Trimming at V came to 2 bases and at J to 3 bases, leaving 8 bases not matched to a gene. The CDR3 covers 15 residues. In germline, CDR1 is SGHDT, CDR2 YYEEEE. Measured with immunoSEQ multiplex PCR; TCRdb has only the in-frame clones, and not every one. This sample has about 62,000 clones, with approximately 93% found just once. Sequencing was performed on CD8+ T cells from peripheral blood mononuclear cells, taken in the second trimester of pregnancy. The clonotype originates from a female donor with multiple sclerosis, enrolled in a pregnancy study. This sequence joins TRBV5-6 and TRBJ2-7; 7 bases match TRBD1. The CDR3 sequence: CASSLPDREGYEQYF. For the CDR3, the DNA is TGTGCCAGCAGCTTACCTGACAGGGAAGGCTACGAGCAGTACTTC.